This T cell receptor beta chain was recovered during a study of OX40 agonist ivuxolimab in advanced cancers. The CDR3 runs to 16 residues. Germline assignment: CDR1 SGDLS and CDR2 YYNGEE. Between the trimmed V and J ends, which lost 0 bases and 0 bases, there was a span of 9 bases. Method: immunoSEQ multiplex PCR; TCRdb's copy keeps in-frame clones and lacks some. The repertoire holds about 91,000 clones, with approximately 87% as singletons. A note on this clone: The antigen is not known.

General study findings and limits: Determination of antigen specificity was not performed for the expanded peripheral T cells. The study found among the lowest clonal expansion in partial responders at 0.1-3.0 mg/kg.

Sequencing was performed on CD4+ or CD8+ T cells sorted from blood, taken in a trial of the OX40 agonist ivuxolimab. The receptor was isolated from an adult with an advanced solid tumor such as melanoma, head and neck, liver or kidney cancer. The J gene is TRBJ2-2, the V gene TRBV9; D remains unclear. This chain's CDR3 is CASSVATNANTGELFF. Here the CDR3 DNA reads TGTGCCAGCAGCGTAGCTACTAACGCGAACACCGGGGAGCTGTTTTTT.